This T cell receptor (beta chain) is drawn from a study of blood T cell repertoires in COVID-19. Clones were sequenced by immunoSEQ multiplex PCR, and TCRdb holds only the in-frame ones, with some missing. The repertoire has hundreds of thousands of clones, 80% to 90% of them found once; the top ten carry 2.2%. The CDR3 runs 18 residues. V is TRBV1 and J is TRBJ2-1; the table's D call, TRBD2, was not checked against the DNA. TRBV1 is designated a pseudogene. The TCR was taken from a man aged 25-40 years who had recovered from COVID-19. The sequenced sample consisted of PBMCs or T cells enriched from blood (not recorded which). CDR3 sequence (DNA): TGCACCAGCAGCCAAGAATTAGAGGGACTAGCGGGGACGAGTGAGCAGTTCTTC. The encoded protein is CTSSQELEGLAGTSEQFF.